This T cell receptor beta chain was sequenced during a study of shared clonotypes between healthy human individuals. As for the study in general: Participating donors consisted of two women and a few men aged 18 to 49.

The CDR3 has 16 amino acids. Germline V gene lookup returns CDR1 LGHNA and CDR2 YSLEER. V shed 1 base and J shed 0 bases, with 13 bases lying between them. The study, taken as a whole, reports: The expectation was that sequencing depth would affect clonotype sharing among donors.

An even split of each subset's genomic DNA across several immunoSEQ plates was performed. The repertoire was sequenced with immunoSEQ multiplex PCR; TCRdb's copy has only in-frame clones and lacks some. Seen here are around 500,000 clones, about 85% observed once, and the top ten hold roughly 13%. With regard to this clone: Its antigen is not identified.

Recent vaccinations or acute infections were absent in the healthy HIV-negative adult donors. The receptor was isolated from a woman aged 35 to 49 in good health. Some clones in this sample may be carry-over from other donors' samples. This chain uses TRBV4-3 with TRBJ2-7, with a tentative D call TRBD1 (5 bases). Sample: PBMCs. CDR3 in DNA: TGCGCCAGCAGCCAAGGGAGTAAGGGGTCCTCCTACGAGCAGTACTTC. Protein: CASSQGSKGSSYEQYF.